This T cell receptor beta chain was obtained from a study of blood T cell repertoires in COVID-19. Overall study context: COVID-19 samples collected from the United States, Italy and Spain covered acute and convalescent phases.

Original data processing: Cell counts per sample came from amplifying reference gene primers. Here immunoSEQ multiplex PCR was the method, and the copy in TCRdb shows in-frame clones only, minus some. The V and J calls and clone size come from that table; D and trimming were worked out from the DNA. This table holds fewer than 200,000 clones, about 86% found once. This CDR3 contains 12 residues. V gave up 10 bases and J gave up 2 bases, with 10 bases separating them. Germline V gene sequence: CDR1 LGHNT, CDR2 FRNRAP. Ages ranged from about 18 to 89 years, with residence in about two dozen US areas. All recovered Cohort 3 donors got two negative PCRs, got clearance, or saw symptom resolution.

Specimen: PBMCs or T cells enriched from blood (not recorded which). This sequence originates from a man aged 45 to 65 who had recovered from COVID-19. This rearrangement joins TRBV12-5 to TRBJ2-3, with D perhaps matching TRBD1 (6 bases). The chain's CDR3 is CATQGNTDTQYF. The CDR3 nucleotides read TGTGCTACACAGGGTAACACAGATACGCAGTATTTT.